This T cell receptor beta chain was found in a study of esophageal squamous cell carcinoma under preoperative chemotherapy. Study-level background: Both tumor-infiltrating lymphocytes and peripheral blood T cells were profiled. Findings and limits, study-wide: After treatment, tumor-infiltrating lymphocytes seemed to come partly from incoming peripheral T cells, not only local changes.

Described time point: after preoperative PTX-NDP chemotherapy. Preoperative chemotherapy with paclitaxel-nedaplatin was given to patients before surgery. This clonotype showed up many times. What it binds is unknown. V dropped 3 bases and J dropped 4; count of bases not matched to a gene: 6. Germline lookup yields CDR1 LNHDA and CDR2 SQIVND (reference sequence). The CDR3 is 15 amino acids. TCRdb processed the PCR reads anew with MiXCR; each CDR3 protein has one entry. Found here are around 34,000 distinct CDR3 sequences, 52% of them singletons; the top ten hold about 23%. The genes are TRBV19 and TRBJ2-3; TRBD2 agrees at 8 bases. This TCR was recovered from a human donor with esophageal squamous cell carcinoma. The donor label of this sample is uncertain. Sampling was conducted from a patient given preoperative chemotherapy. Here the CDR3 reads CASSMEAGVADTQYF. CDR3 sequence (DNA): TGTGCCAGTAGTATGGAAGCGGGGGTAGCAGATACGCAGTATTTT.